This T cell receptor (beta chain) comes out of a study of T cell repertoires in cytomegalovirus infection. Across the study: Indicated by public TCR beta signatures were CMV infection and matching HLA type.

The table lists this clonotype with many counts. Its antigen is not known. CDR3 size: 17 residues. Germline values: CDR1 MDHEN, CDR2 SYDVKM. Losses at the gene ends were 2 bases for V and 4 bases for J; bases not matched to a gene: 10. Via MiXCR, TCRdb re-called the reads, giving one row per CDR3 protein. This sample has about 680,000 distinct CDR3 sequences, with 24% found just once. Study-wide results and limits: Summed public TCR beta family frequency identified CMV carriers bearing the relevant HLA. The ex vivo response showed dominance by HLA-C-restricted CMV-specific TCR beta clonotypes.

The J gene is TRBJ1-4, the V gene TRBV28, with 7 nucleotides matching TRBD1. The sequence was obtained from a human donor in good health (CMV status not recorded). Some clones in this sample may be carry-over from other donors' samples. Sequenced material: CD8+ T cells from PBMCs. CDR3 DNA sequence: TGTGCCAGCAGTTTAAGAACAGGGGCCCGCCATAATGAAAAACTGTTTTTT. It is translated as CASSLRTGARHNEKLFF.